Below, 20 T cell receptor beta chains from the same sample are listed, as sequenced in a study of B cell selection in AIRE deficiency. Conventional CD4 T cells were sorted as CD4+CD127+ cells. The assay was immunoSEQ multiplex PCR, and TCRdb's table has in-frame clones only and misses some. The sample contains about 24,000 clones, approximately 96% of which appear only once. Sequencing was carried out using CD4+CD127+ conventional T cells sorted from PBMCs. Receptor source: a human donor in good health.

The genes are TRBV6-5 and TRBJ1-6; 7 bases are shared with TRBD1. V dropped 5 bases and J dropped 6; count of bases not matched to a gene: 4. CDR1 and CDR2 from the germline V gene are MNHEY and SVGAGI. The CDR3 length is 14 residues. The CDR3 sequence: CASSRGQSNSPLHF. Written as DNA, the CDR3 is TGTGCCAGCAGTCGGGGACAGAGTAATTCACCCCTCCACTTT.

The chain recombines TRBV30 with TRBJ1-3; perhaps TRBD1 as D (5 bases). The CDR3 totals 14 residues. CDR1 and CDR2 (germline): GTSNPN, SVGIG (reference sequence). Trimming removed 1 base at V and 3 bases at J, with 10 bases between. The CDR3: CAWSERGLGNTIYF. CDR3 sequence (DNA): TGTGCCTGGAGTGAAAGGGGACTTGGAAACACCATATATTTT.

This chain joins TRBV5-1 and TRBJ2-5, with 7 bases fitting TRBD1. The CDR3 length is 19 residues. CDR1 is SGHRS, CDR2 YFSETQ, per germline. V dropped 3 bases and J dropped 3; count of bases not matched to a gene: 20. This CDR3 reads CASSSGVEGAVIRKETQYF. In DNA form, the CDR3 reads TGCGCCAGCAGCTCTGGGGTAGAGGGGGCGGTTATTCGGAAAGAGACCCAGTACTTC.

The V and J genes are TRBV27 and TRBJ2-6; no definite D call. This CDR3 is 14 amino acids long. The germline V gene encodes CDR1 MNHEY and CDR2 SMNVEV (reference sequence). The V and J ends lost 0 bases and 4 bases respectively, with 4 bases between them. This chain's CDR3 is CASSLSGGANVLTF. CDR3 bases: TGTGCCAGCAGTTTATCAGGAGGGGCCAACGTCCTGACTTTC.

This chain joins TRBV7-6 and TRBJ2-3; tentatively, D is TRBD1 (5 bases). V lost 5 bases, J lost 2 bases, and 11 bases lay in between. The CDR3 runs to 14 residues. Germline V gives CDR1 SGHVS, CDR2 FNYEAQ. CDR3 in DNA: TGTGCCAGCAGCCCAAGCAGGGTCACAGATACGCAGTATTTT. It specifies CASSPSRVTDTQYF.

The chain employs TRBV14 and TRBJ2-1; D call uncertain. V was cut by 4 bases and J by 1 base, with 5 bases left in between. The CDR3 length is 13 residues. Germline V gene sequence: CDR1 SGHDN, CDR2 FVKESK. CDR3 sequence (DNA): TGTGCCAGCAGCCTTTGGTCCTACAATGAGCAGTTCTTC. It encodes CASSLWSYNEQFF.

The V and J genes are TRBV28 and TRBJ2-2, with D tentatively TRBD1 (6 bases). The CDR3 has 15 residues. V was clipped by 10 bases and J by 0 bases, with 15 bases between them. From germline, CDR1 is MDHEN and CDR2 SYDVKM. The CDR3 region is CATSTGIANTGELFF. In nucleotides, the CDR3 is TGTGCCACCTCGACAGGCATCGCGAACACCGGGGAGCTGTTTTTT.

Concerning this clone itself: Other DNA sequences in the sample encode the same CDR3. V gene TRBV20-1 combines with J gene TRBJ1-4; no clear D. Germline CDR1 is DFQATT and CDR2 is SNEGSKA (reference sequence). The CDR3 covers 11 residues. V dropped 0 bases and J dropped 4 bases, with 0 bases sitting between them. CDR3 nucleotide sequence: TGCAGTGCTAGAGATAATGAAAAACTGTTTTTT. This gives the protein CSARDNEKLFF.

The chain joins TRBV6-5 to TRBJ2-7; 8 positions match TRBD1. J lost 11 bases, V lost 4 bases, and 4 bases had no gene match. CDR3 length equals 11 residues. Germline CDR1 and CDR2: MNHEY and SVGAGI. The CDR3 nucleotides read TGTGCCAGCAGTTCGGGACAGGTGAAGTACTTC. Encoded protein: CASSSGQVKYF.

J is TRBJ1-1 and V is TRBV11-2; 7 bases agree with TRBD1. The CDR3 is 14 residues long. Trimming cost V 5 bases and J 3 bases; bases outside gene matches: 6. Germline assignment: CDR1 SGHAT and CDR2 FQNNGV. CDR3 sequence reads: CASSIRTGDTEAFF. The CDR3 DNA follows: TGTGCCAGCAGCATTCGGACAGGCGACACTGAAGCTTTCTTT.

V usage is TRBV7-9 and J usage is TRBJ1-5; D unresolved. Trimming removed 3 bases from V and 2 bases from J, with 11 bases in between. Per the germline V gene, CDR1 is SEHNR and CDR2 is FQNEAQ (reference sequence). The CDR3 is made up of 15 amino acids. The CDR3 reads CASSFDTGRNQPQHF. The CDR3 nucleotides are TGTGCCAGCAGCTTTGATACCGGTCGCAATCAGCCCCAGCATTTT.

The chain uses TRBV9 and TRBJ1-1; D not certain. The ends were cut back, 4 bases at V and 3 bases at J, with 10 bases in the middle. The germline V gene encodes CDR1 SGDLS and CDR2 YYNGEE. The CDR3 extends over 13 amino acids. CDR3 in amino acids: CASSQTTYTEAFF. As DNA, the CDR3 is TGTGCCAGCAGCCAGACGACCTACACTGAAGCTTTCTTT. Using reference TRBV9 and TRBJ1-1 for the parts outside the CDR3, the full variable domain is DSGVTQTPKHLITATGQRVTLRCSPRSGDLSVYWYQQSLDQGLQFLIQYYNGEERAKGNILERFSAQQFPDLHSELNLSSLELGDSALYFCASSQTTYTEAFFGQGTRLTVV.

The chain uses TRBV4-3 and TRBJ2-3; D uncertain. The germline V gene has CDR1 LGHNA and CDR2 YSLEER. CDR3 length: 13 amino acids. Trimming cost V 2 bases and J 3 bases, with 6 bases left between them. CDR3 nucleotides: TGCGCCAGCAGCCAATCCGGAACAGATACGCAGTATTTT. This gives the protein CASSQSGTDTQYF.

The chain has TRBV27 and TRBJ1-6, with D unresolved. The CDR3 length is 14 residues. Trimming cost V 3 bases and J 6 bases, with 9 bases left between them. Germline V gene lookup returns CDR1 MNHEY and CDR2 SMNVEV (reference sequence). CDR3 region: CASSLGPFNSPLHF. For the CDR3, the DNA is TGTGCCAGCAGTTTGGGTCCTTTTAATTCACCCCTCCACTTT.

The V gene is TRBV10-3, the J gene TRBJ1-5, with 7 bases matching TRBD1. The CDR3 is 17 amino acids. Looked up from germline, CDR1 is ENHRY and CDR2 is SYGVKD. The V gene end was trimmed by 0 bases and the J gene end by 0 bases; junction bases not matched to a gene: 5. CDR3 DNA sequence: TGTGCCATCAGTGAGTCAGGGGGCTTCCTTAGCAATCAGCCCCAGCATTTT. Its protein product is CAISESGGFLSNQPQHF.

This clone came up once. This chain links TRBV9 with TRBJ2-1; 9 bases fit TRBD1. This CDR3 spans 15 amino acids. With V trimmed by 4 bases and J by 7 bases, 9 bases remained unmatched. Looked up from germline, CDR1 is SGDLS and CDR2 is YYNGEE. The CDR3 nucleotides read TGTGCCAGCAGCCCCACAGGGGGCGGGAAAAATGAGCAGTTCTTC. Translation: CASSPTGGGKNEQFF.

The chain is built from TRBV10-3 and TRBJ1-4; a weak D match, TRBD1 (5 bases). Germline lookup yields CDR1 ENHRY and CDR2 SYGVKD. V was trimmed by 8 bases and J by 0 bases, leaving 10 bases between them. The CDR3 spans 14 residues. The CDR3 region has the DNA TGTGCCATCCGCCGGGGGACAACTAATGAAAAACTGTTTTTT. This sequence encodes CAIRRGTTNEKLFF.

The rearrangement uses TRBV6-6 and TRBJ2-5; perhaps TRBD2 as D (7 bases). V was pared by 0 bases and J by 2 bases, with 13 bases between. Germline loops: CDR1 MNHNY, CDR2 SVGAGI (reference sequence). The CDR3 is 16 residues long. In DNA form, the CDR3 reads TGTGCCAGCAGTTACTCGCGGGGGCGAGGGCAAGAGACCCAGTACTTC. It codes for CASSYSRGRGQETQYF.

This chain links TRBV7-9 with TRBJ2-1; tentatively, D is TRBD1 (6 bases). There are 14 residues in the CDR3. Germline V CDR1 and CDR2: SEHNR, FQNEAQ (reference sequence). V was pared by 6 bases and J by 5 bases, with 14 bases between. CDR3 in amino acids: CASSQGDTHNEQFF. The CDR3 DNA is TGTGCCAGCAGTCAAGGGGACACACACAATGAGCAGTTCTTC.

The V and J genes are TRBV21-1 and TRBJ2-6. TRBV21-1 is recorded as a pseudogene. This CDR3 comprises 21 residues. The CDR3, as DNA: TGTGCCAGCAACCCCAAGGGTGGAGCAGGTGCTGGTCTATCTGGGGCCAACGTCCTGACTTTC. Its protein is CASNPKGGAGAGLSGANVLTF.